This T cell receptor beta chain was identified during a study of read filtering for tumor transcriptome and immune sequencing. Study-level background: Mean patient age was approximately 66 years, range about 45 to 90; 16 to 20 male, over twelve female. Per sample, TCR-region reads ranged about 4 to 11 million by IR-seq, 85 to 1273 by RNA-seq.

From about 400 ng of RNA, a library with molecular barcoded alpha/delta and beta/gamma adaptors was made. TCRdb called the reads again in MiXCR, with one record for every CDR3 protein. The table shows 39,000 or so distinct CDR3 sequences, with roughly 13% occurring only once. Sampling of bone marrow took place during active disease in every patient. With regard to this clonotype: Its antigen is currently unknown.

Overall study results and limits: Sorted CD138-negative bone marrow cells were not purified T cells.

V lost 6 bases to trimming and J lost 6 bases; unmatched junction nucleotides: 7. CDR1 and CDR2 from the germline V gene are MNHNS and SASEGT. The CDR3 totals 14 residues. The chain has TRBV6-1 and TRBJ2-2; TRBD1 agrees at 7 bases. The specimen was a population of CD138-negative cells sorted from bone marrow. The clonotype was recovered from a donor over 35 with multiple myeloma. Here the CDR3 DNA reads TGTGCCAGCAGCCAAGGACAGGCTTCCGGGGAGCTGTTTTTT. This encodes CASSQGQASGELFF.